These T cell receptor beta chains were read from a single sample in a study of T cell responses to AZD1222 COVID-19 vaccine. TCRdb's copy holds only in-frame clones and misses some; the assay was immunoSEQ multiplex PCR. Of under 200,000 clones listed, around nine tenths are singletons. The specimen comprised peripheral blood, sampled 28 days after the second dose of the MenACWY control vaccine. These receptors all come from an adult who received the MenACWY meningococcal vaccine as a control. The CDR3 runs from the conserved cysteine through the conserved F or W. The D gene is left open where the match is weak. The listing skips clone size in some rows; elsewhere it reads once, few, many or a size class.

clone_size	v_call	j_call	d_call	cdr3_aa	cdr3_nt
.	TRBV5-1	TRBJ2-2	TRBD1	CASSLWDSTGELFF	TGCGCCAGCAGCTTGTGGGACAGCACCGGAGAGCTGTTTTTT
.	TRBV14	TRBJ1-2	.	CASSSQVSYGYTF	TGTGCCAGCAGCTCACAGGTTTCCTATGGCTACACCTTC
.	TRBV30	TRBJ1-1	.	CAWSVLVRATEAFF	TGTGCCTGGAGTGTACTCGTGCGGGCCACTGAAGCTTTCTTT
.	TRBV5-6	TRBJ1-6	.	CASSSGGGVVNSPLHF	TGTGCCAGCAGCTCTGGGGGGGGCGTTGTGAATTCACCCCTCCACTTT
.	TRBV19	TRBJ1-1	TRBD1	CASSSDRGSNTEAFF	TGTGCCAGTAGTTCGGACAGGGGGAGTAACACTGAAGCTTTCTTT
few	TRBV2	TRBJ2-1	TRBD2	CASSEARGRGSYNEQFF	TGTGCCAGCAGTGAAGCACGCGGGAGGGGCTCCTACAATGAGCAGTTCTTC
.	TRBV19	TRBJ1-2	.	CASSIRQGGPAGYTF	TGTGCCAGTAGTATTCGGCAGGGAGGGCCTGCTGGCTACACCTTC
.	TRBV30	TRBJ1-5	.	CAWSVLTSNQPQHF	TGTGCCTGGAGTGTACTCACCTCCAATCAGCCCCAGCATTTT
.	TRBV7-9	TRBJ2-7	TRBD2	CASSFGTSGTAYRHEQYF	TGTGCCAGCAGCTTCGGGACTAGCGGGACTGCCTACCGCCACGAGCAGTACTTC
.	TRBV7-2	TRBJ1-5	TRBD1	CASSLAGTGVNQPQHF	TGTGCCAGCAGCTTAGCCGGGACAGGGGTCAATCAGCCCCAGCATTTT
.	TRBV6-5	TRBJ2-2	.	CASRRPGVGELFF	TGTGCCAGCAGACGCCCGGGCGTCGGGGAGCTGTTTTTT
.	TRBV5-3	TRBJ2-3	.	CARSSVDNTDTQYF	TGTGCCAGAAGCTCGGTCGACAACACAGATACGCAGTATTTT
.	TRBV5-5	TRBJ2-7	.	CASSLTTYEQYF	TGTGCCAGCAGCCTCACGACCTACGAGCAGTACTTC
.	TRBV27	TRBJ2-2	TRBD1	CASSGGPGQLNTGELFF	TGTGCCAGCAGTGGGGGTCCGGGACAGCTGAACACCGGGGAGCTGTTTTTT
.	TRBV24-1	TRBJ1-1	.	CATSSTRNTEAFF	TGTGCCACCAGCTCGACAAGGAACACTGAAGCTTTCTTT
.	TRBV7-6	TRBJ2-7	TRBD2	CASSNLAGMAEQYF	TGTGCCAGCAGCAACCTAGCGGGAATGGCCGAGCAGTACTTC
.	TRBV19	TRBJ1-2	.	CASGGRDGYTF	TGTGCCAGTGGAGGCAGGGATGGCTACACCTTC
.	TRBV23-1	TRBJ2-2	.	CASLQGKNTGELFF	TGCGCCAGCTTACAAGGGAAGAACACCGGGGAGCTGTTTTTT
.	TRBV9	TRBJ1-2	.	CASSVGQVPLSNYGYTF	TGTGCCAGCAGCGTAGGACAGGTCCCTCTTTCTAACTATGGCTACACCTTC
.	TRBV5-4	TRBJ1-6	TRBD1	CASSLTGGYNSPLHF	TGTGCCAGCAGCCTGACAGGGGGGTATAATTCACCCCTCCACTTT
.	TRBV9	TRBJ2-1	TRBD2	CASSVTSSTEQFF	TGTGCCAGCAGCGTGACTAGCTCCACTGAGCAGTTCTTC
.	TRBV12-2	TRBJ2-1	.	CASRLAVTYNEQFF	TGTGCAAGTCGCTTAGCGGTCACCTACAATGAGCAGTTCTTC
.	TRBV5-4	TRBJ2-7	.	CASSPPSAHEQYF	TGTGCCAGCAGCCCGCCTTCGGCCCACGAGCAGTACTTC
once	TRBV11-3	TRBJ2-1	.	CASSFRAFGTADEQFF	TGTGCCAGCAGCTTCCGGGCTTTTGGAACAGCGGATGAGCAGTTCTTC
few	TRBV29-1	TRBJ2-7	.	CSVETGSSPYEQYF	TGCAGCGTTGAAACGGGATCCTCTCCCTACGAGCAGTACTTC
.	TRBV7-3	TRBJ1-6	.	CASSLEGRSYNSPLHF	TGTGCCAGCAGCTTAGAGGGGAGATCCTATAATTCACCCCTCCACTTT
once	TRBV15	TRBJ1-1	.	CATSRDLPGVNTEAFF	TGTGCCACCAGCAGAGATCTTCCAGGGGTGAACACTGAAGCTTTCTTT
.	TRBV21-1	TRBJ2-7	.	CASSRDYPSYEQYF	TGTGCCAGCAGTAGGGACTACCCTTCCTACGAGCAGTACTTC
.	TRBV6-4	TRBJ2-1	.	CASSLDGYNEQFF	TGTGCCAGCAGCCTAGACGGATACAATGAGCAGTTCTTC
.	TRBV4-1	TRBJ1-6	.	CASSGDPGNSPLHF	TGCGCCAGCAGCGGAGACCCGGGGAATTCACCCCTCCACTTT
once	TRBV5-6	TRBJ2-2	.	CASSTRWLTLTNTGELFF	TGTGCCAGCAGCACCCGGTGGCTGACACTTACGAACACCGGGGAGCTGTTTTTT
.	TRBV2	TRBJ1-4	TRBD1	CASTRDREKLFF	TGTGCCAGCACTCGGGACAGGGAGAAACTGTTTTTT